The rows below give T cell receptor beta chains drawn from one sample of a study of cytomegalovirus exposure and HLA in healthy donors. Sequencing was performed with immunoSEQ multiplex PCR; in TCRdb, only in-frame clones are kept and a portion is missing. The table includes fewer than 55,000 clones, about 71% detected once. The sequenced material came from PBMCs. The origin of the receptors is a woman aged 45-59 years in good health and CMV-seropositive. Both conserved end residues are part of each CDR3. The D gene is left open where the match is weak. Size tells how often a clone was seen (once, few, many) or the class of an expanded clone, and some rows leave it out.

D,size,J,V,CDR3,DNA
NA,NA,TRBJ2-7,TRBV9,CASSVRPQGYEQYF,TGTGCCAGCAGCGTCCGACCACAGGGCTACGAGCAGTACTTC
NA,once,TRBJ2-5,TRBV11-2,CASSSYHGGGSFQYF,TGTGCCAGCAGCTCATACCATGGCGGGGGCTCGTTCCAGTACTTC
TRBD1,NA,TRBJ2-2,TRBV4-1,CASSQGLGQGTGELFF,TGCGCCAGCAGCCAAGGCCTGGGACAGGGAACCGGGGAGCTGTTTTTT
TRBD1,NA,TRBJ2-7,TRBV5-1,CASSPGTGQYVYEQYF,TGCGCCAGCAGCCCCGGGACAGGTCAATATGTATACGAGCAGTACTTC
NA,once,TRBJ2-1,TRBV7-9,CASSLAVAREQFF,TGTGCCAGCAGCTTAGCGGTCGCGCGGGAGCAGTTCTTC
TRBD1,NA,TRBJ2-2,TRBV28,CASSLQGDTGELFF,TGTGCCAGCAGCCTACAGGGGGACACCGGGGAGCTGTTTTTT
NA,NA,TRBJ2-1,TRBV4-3,CASSQDKRRRNEQFF,TGCGCCAGCAGCCAAGATAAGCGACGGAGGAATGAGCAGTTCTTC
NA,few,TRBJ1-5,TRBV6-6,CASSLHTQPQHF,TGTGCCAGCAGTTTGCACACGCAGCCCCAGCATTTT
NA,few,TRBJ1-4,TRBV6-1,CASSGKTYRDPNEKLFF,TGTGCCAGCAGTGGCAAAACTTACAGGGACCCTAATGAAAAACTGTTTTTT
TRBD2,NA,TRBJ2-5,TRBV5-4,CASSGGLAGGQETQYF,TGTGCCAGCAGCGGGGGACTAGCGGGGGGACAAGAGACCCAGTACTTC
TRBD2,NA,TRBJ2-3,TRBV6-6,CASSYASGSTDTQYF,TGTGCCAGCAGTTACGCTAGCGGGAGCACAGATACGCAGTATTTT
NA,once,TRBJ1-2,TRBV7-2,CASSFDYRYGYTF,TGTGCCAGCAGCTTTGACTACCGTTATGGCTACACCTTC
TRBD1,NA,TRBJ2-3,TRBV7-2,CASSRRQGATDTQYF,TGTGCCAGCAGCCGTAGACAGGGAGCCACAGATACGCAGTATTTT